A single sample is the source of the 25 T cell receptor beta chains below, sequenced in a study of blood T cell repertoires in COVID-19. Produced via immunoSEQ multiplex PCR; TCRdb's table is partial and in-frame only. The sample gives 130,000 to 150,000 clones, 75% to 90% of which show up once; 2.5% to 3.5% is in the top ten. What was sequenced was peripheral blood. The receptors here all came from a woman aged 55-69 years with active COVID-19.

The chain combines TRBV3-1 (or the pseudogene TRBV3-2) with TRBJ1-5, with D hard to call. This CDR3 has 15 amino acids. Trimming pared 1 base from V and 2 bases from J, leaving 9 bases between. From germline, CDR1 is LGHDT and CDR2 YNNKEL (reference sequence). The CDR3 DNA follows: TGTGCCAGCAGCCAAGGAGGGTTGGGCAATCAGCCCCAGCATTTT. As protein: CASSQGGLGNQPQHF.

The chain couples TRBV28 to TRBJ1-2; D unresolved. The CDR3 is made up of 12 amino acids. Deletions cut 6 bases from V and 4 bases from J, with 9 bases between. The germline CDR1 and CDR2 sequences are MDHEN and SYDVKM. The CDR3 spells CASSPNIYGYTF. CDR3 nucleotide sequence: TGTGCCAGCAGCCCCAACATCTATGGCTACACCTTC.

The CDR3 bases are TGTGCCAGCAGTTACGGGCGTCAGGACAATCAGCCCCAGCATTTT. Amino acids: CASSYGRQDNQPQHF. The gene calls are TRBV6-2 or TRBV6-3 and TRBJ1-5; D gene uncertain. Trimming pared 2 bases from V and 3 bases from J, leaving 11 bases between. CDR1 is MNHEY, CDR2 SVGEGT, per germline. This CDR3 has 15 amino acids.

The CDR3 DNA reads as TGTGCCAGCTTCCGGCGGGGTACTTCAGATACGCAGTATTTT. Translating gives CASFRRGTSDTQYF. V and J are TRBV7-2 and TRBJ2-3; the D gene is possibly TRBD2 (6 bases). Germline V gene data show CDR1 as SGHTA and CDR2 as FQGNSA. Trimming stripped 8 bases from V and 4 bases from J, with 16 bases between. The CDR3 contains 14 residues.

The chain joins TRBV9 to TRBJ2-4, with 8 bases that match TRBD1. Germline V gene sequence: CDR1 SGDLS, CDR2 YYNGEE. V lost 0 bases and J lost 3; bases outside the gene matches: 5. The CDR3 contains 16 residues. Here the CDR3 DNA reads TGTGCCAGCAGCGTAGGGGCAGGGGGCCTCAAAAACATTCAGTACTTC. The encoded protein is CASSVGAGGLKNIQYF.

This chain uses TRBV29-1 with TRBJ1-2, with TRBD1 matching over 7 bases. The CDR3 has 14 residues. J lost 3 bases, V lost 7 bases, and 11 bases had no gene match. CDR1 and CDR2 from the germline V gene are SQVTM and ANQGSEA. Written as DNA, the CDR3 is TGCAGCGCATGGCACAGGGGAGGTGACTATGGCTACACCTTC. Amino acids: CSAWHRGGDYGYTF.

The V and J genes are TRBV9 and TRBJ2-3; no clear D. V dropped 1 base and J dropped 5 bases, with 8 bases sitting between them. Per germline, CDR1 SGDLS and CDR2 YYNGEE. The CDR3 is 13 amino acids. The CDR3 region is CASSVFEKDTQYF. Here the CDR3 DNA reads TGTGCCAGCAGCGTATTCGAGAAAGATACGCAGTATTTT. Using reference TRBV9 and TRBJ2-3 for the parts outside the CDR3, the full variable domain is DSGVTQTPKHLITATGQRVTLRCSPRSGDLSVYWYQQSLDQGLQFLIQYYNGEERAKGNILERFSAQQFPDLHSELNLSSLELGDSALYFCASSVFEKDTQYFGPGTRLTVL.

The CDR3 is CASSVFRDSDMNTEAFF. The CDR3 nucleotides read TGTGCCAGCAGCGTATTCCGGGACAGCGACATGAACACTGAAGCTTTCTTT. The chain combines TRBV9 with TRBJ1-1; the match to TRBD1 covers 7 bases. V lost 1 base to trimming and J lost 0 bases; unmatched junction nucleotides: 9. The V gene's germline CDR1 is SGDLS and CDR2 YYNGEE. CDR3 size: 17 residues.

The CDR3 is CASSQERASGAQYNEQFF. The CDR3 DNA is TGCGCCAGCAGCCAAGAGAGGGCTAGCGGGGCCCAATACAATGAGCAGTTCTTC. The rearrangement joins TRBV4-1 to TRBJ2-1; 9 bases are shared with TRBD2. J was trimmed by 4 bases and V by 0 bases; bases with no gene match: 10. Germline CDR1 is MGHRA and CDR2 is YSYEKL. The CDR3 spans 18 residues.

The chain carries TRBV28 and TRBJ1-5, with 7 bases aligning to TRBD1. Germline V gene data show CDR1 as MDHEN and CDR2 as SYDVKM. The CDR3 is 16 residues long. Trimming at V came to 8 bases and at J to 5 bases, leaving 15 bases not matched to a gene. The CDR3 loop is CASGGLGRGQDQPQHF. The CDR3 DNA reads TGTGCCAGCGGTGGTCTGGGCCGAGGACAGGATCAGCCCCAGCATTTT.

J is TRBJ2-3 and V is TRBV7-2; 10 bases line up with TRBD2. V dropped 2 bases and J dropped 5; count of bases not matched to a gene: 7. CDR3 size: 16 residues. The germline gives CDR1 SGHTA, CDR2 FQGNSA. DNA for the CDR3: TGTGCCAGCAGCTTAACTCTAGCGGGAGAGATAGATACGCAGTATTTT. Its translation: CASSLTLAGEIDTQYF.

CDR3: CASSGWTSVPYEQYF. In DNA form, the CDR3 reads TGTGCCAGCAGTGGATGGACTAGCGTCCCCTACGAGCAGTACTTC. J is TRBJ2-7 and V is TRBV28; the match to TRBD2 covers 9 bases. The CDR3 totals 15 residues. V lost 5 bases, J lost 2 bases, and 7 bases stayed unmatched. Germline loops: CDR1 MDHEN, CDR2 SYDVKM.

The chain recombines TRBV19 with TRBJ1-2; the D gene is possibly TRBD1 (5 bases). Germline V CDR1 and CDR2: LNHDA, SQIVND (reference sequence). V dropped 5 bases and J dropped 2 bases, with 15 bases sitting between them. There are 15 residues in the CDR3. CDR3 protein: CASSASGGTNYGYTF. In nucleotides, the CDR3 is TGTGCCAGTAGTGCCAGCGGGGGGACCAACTATGGCTACACCTTC. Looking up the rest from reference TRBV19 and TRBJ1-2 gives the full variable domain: DGGITQSPKYLFRKEGQNVTLSCEQNLNHDAMYWYRQDPGQGLRLIYYSQIVNDFQKGDIAEGYSVSREKKESFPLTVTSAQKNPTAFYLCASSASGGTNYGYTFGSGTRLTVV.

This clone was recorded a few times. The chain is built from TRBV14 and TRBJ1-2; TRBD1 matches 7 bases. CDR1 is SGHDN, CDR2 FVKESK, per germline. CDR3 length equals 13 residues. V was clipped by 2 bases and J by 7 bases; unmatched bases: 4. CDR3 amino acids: CASSQRQGSGYTF. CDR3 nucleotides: TGTGCCAGCAGCCAAAGACAGGGAAGTGGCTACACCTTC.

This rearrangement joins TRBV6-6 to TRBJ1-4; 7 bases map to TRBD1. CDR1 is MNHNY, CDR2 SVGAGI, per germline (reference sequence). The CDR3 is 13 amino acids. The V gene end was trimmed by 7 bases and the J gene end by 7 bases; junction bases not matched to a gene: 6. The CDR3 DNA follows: TGTGCCAGCACTCCCCGACAGGGTGAAAAACTGTTTTTT. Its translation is CASTPRQGEKLFF.

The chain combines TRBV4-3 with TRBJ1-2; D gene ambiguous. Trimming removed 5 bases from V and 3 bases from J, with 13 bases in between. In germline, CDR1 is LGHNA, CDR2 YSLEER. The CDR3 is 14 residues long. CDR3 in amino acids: CASSKEGGYYGYTF. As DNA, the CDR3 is TGCGCCAGCAGCAAGGAGGGAGGATACTATGGCTACACCTTC.

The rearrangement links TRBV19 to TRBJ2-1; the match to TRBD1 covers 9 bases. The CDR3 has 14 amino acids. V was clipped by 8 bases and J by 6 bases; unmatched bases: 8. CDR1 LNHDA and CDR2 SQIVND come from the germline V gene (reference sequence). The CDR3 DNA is TGTGCCAGTCAAGCCCGGGACAGGGTCAATGAGCAGTTCTTC. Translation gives CASQARDRVNEQFF.

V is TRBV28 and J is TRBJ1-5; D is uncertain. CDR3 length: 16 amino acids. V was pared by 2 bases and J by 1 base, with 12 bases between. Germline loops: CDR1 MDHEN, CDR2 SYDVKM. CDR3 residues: CASSLMMRVSNQPQHF. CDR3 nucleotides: TGTGCCAGCAGTTTAATGATGCGGGTCAGCAATCAGCCCCAGCATTTT.

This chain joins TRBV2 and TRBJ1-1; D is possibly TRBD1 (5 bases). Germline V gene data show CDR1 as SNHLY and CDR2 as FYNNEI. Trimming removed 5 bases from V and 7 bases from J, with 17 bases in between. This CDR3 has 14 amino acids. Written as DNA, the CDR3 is TGTGCCAGCAGTTTCGACAGCACCCGAGGTGAAGCTTTCTTT. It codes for CASSFDSTRGEAFF.

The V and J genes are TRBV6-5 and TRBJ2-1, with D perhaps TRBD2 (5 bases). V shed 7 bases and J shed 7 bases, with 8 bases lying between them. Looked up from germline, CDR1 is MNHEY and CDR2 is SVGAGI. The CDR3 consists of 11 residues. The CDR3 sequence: CASNRGNEQFF. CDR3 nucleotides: TGTGCCAGCAATCGCGGGAATGAGCAGTTCTTC.

CDR3 amino acids: CATSREQFSNQPQHF. DNA for the CDR3: TGTGCCACCAGCAGAGAACAGTTTAGCAATCAGCCCCAGCATTTT. The chain has TRBV15 and TRBJ1-5, with D unresolved. V lost 0 bases to trimming and J lost 0 bases, with 6 bases between them. There are 15 residues in the CDR3. Germline V gene data show CDR1 as LNHNV and CDR2 as YYDKDF (reference sequence).

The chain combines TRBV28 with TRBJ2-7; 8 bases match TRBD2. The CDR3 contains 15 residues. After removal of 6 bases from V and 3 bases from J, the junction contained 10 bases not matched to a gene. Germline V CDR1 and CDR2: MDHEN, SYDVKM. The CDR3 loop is CASSLSSGYLYEQYF. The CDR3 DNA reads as TGTGCCAGCAGCCTCTCTAGCGGGTACCTCTACGAGCAGTACTTC.

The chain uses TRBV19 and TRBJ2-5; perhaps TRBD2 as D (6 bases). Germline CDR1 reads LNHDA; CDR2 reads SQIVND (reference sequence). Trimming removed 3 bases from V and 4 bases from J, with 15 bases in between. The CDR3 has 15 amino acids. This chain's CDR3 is CASSMLTGAVETQYF. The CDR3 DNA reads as TGTGCCAGTAGTATGCTGACGGGAGCTGTAGAGACCCAGTACTTC.

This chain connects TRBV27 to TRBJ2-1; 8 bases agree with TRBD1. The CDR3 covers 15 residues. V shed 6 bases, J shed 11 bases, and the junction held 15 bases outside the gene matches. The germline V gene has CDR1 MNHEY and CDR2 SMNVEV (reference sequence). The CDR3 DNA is TGTGCCAGCAGACGACAGGGGTTTGGCGAGTTTAAGCAGTTCTTC. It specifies CASRRQGFGEFKQFF.

The CDR3 DNA reads as TGTGCCAGCAGTACGGCGGCGGGAGAGGCTCGCAATGAGCAGTTCTTC. The encoded protein is CASSTAAGEARNEQFF. The rearrangement links TRBV4-2 to TRBJ2-1; TRBD2 matches 7 bases. Germline lookup yields CDR1 LGHNA and CDR2 YNFKEQ. The CDR3 length is 16 residues. Unmatched junction bases numbered 14, after V lost 6 bases and J lost 6 bases.